These 24 T cell receptor beta chains were all obtained from the same sample, sequenced in a study of T cell changes during pregnancy in multiple sclerosis (dated by TCRdb to about 2019). Libraries were prepared through the immunoSEQ multiplex PCR assay. TCRdb took this table from immuneACCESS and kept in-frame rearrangements with V and J called. Such tables lack part of the clones; where checked against another copy, unresolved V genes explain under half of the gap, and the rest is unexplained. The table for this sample lists 40,000 or so clones; around 92% of them were counted only once. The top ten clonotypes cover roughly a quarter of the sample. Sequences were derived from CD8+ T cells from peripheral blood mononuclear cells, sampled before pregnancy. These receptors all come from a female donor with multiple sclerosis, enrolled in a pregnancy study.

This clone was detected once. The genes are TRBV6-5 and TRBJ1-5, with 9 bases lining up with TRBD1. Germline-derived CDR1 and CDR2 are MNHEY and SVGAGI. The CDR3 runs 15 residues. J lost 6 bases, V lost 5 bases, and 8 bases had no gene match. The CDR3 bases are TGTGCCAGCAGTGGATTACAGGGGGCAAGTCAGCCCCAGCATTTT. This encodes CASSGLQGASQPQHF.

This chain connects TRBV7-9 to TRBJ1-1; 9 bases match TRBD1. This CDR3 contains 14 residues. V trimming: 5 bases; J trimming: 5 bases; junction bases outside the gene matches: 6. Per the germline V gene, CDR1 is SEHNR and CDR2 is FQNEAQ (reference sequence). The CDR3, as DNA: TGTGCCAGCAGCCATAGACAGGGGGGGACTGAAGCTTTCTTT. Translation gives CASSHRQGGTEAFF.

The J gene is TRBJ2-1, the V gene TRBV6-6; 12 positions match TRBD2. CDR3 length: 16 residues. The V segment lost 2 bases and the J segment 12 bases; nucleotides outside the gene matches: 11. Germline loops: CDR1 MNHNY, CDR2 SVGAGI (reference sequence). CDR3 coding DNA: TGTGCCAGCAGTTACGAGTGGACTAGCGGGACCCAGGGGCAGTTCTTC. The encoded protein is CASSYEWTSGTQGQFF.

The chain recombines TRBV6-1 with TRBJ2-3, with 12 bases that match TRBD2. Germline trimming cut 1 base from V and 4 bases from J; bases unmatched to any gene: 0. Germline V gene lookup returns CDR1 MNHNS and CDR2 SASEGT. The CDR3 spans 15 residues. CDR3 in amino acids: CASSEGTSGADTQYF. The DNA of the CDR3 is TGTGCCAGCAGTGAAGGGACTAGCGGGGCAGATACGCAGTATTTT.

CDR3 nucleotide sequence: TGTGCCAGCAGCCCGTTCGGGACAGGAAGCACAGATACGCAGTATTTT. It yields the protein CASSPFGTGSTDTQYF. The J gene is TRBJ2-3, the V gene TRBV7-3, with 8 bases lining up with TRBD1. The germline gives CDR1 SGHTA, CDR2 FQGTGA. There are 16 residues in the CDR3. After removal of 5 bases from V and 0 bases from J, the junction contained 7 bases not matched to a gene.

CDR3 coding DNA: TGTGCCAGCAGTGCCCCCCGGGGGGGCAGCTTAAGCTCCTACAATGAGCAGTTCTTC. As protein: CASSAPRGGSLSSYNEQFF. The chain uses TRBV2 and TRBJ2-1; 8 bases are a match to TRBD2. V dropped 4 bases and J dropped 0; count of bases not matched to a gene: 14. CDR1 is SNHLY and CDR2 is FYNNEI in the germline V gene. The CDR3 is made up of 19 amino acids.

This clone was seen only once. This chain connects TRBV6-1 to TRBJ2-2, with D tentatively TRBD2 (6 bases). Between the trimmed V and J ends, which lost 4 bases and 6 bases, there was a span of 12 bases. The CDR3 is 14 amino acids. Per germline, CDR1 MNHNS and CDR2 SASEGT. The CDR3 sequence: CASSAWGVPGELFF. The CDR3 DNA sequence: TGTGCCAGCAGTGCCTGGGGGGTCCCCGGGGAGCTGTTTTTT.

V and J are TRBV7-6 and TRBJ2-7, with D perhaps TRBD2 (5 bases). The CDR3 covers 13 residues. V lost 3 bases and J 0 bases, leaving 6 bases between the germline ends. From germline, CDR1 is SGHVS and CDR2 FNYEAQ. CDR3 amino acids: CASSLTISYEQYF. The DNA for the CDR3 is TGTGCCAGCAGCTTGACTATCTCCTACGAGCAGTACTTC.

J is TRBJ1-2 and V is TRBV6-5, with D possibly matching TRBD1 (5 bases). V lost 2 bases to trimming and J lost 6 bases, with 16 bases between them. In germline, CDR1 is MNHEY, CDR2 SVGAGI. The CDR3 length is 15 residues. The CDR3 is CASSYTPRGGDGYTF. The CDR3 coding sequence is TGTGCCAGCAGTTACACCCCCCGGGGGGGGGATGGCTACACCTTC.

The gene calls are TRBV27 and TRBJ2-7; 13 nucleotides line up with TRBD2. CDR1 is MNHEY, CDR2 SMNVEV, per germline (reference sequence). This CDR3 is built from 14 residues. The V segment lost 5 bases and the J segment 6 bases; nucleotides outside the gene matches: 4. The CDR3 nucleotides read TGTGCCAGCAGTCTACGACTAGCGGGGGGCGAGCAGTACTTC. This codes for CASSLRLAGGEQYF.

This chain joins TRBV7-2 and TRBJ2-1, with D maybe TRBD2 (5 bases). V shed 1 base and J shed 4 bases, with 8 bases lying between them. The germline V gene has CDR1 SGHTA and CDR2 FQGNSA. CDR3 length: 14 residues. The CDR3 coding sequence is TGTGCCAGCAGCTTAGGAGGGCTGTACAATGAGCAGTTCTTC. It specifies CASSLGGLYNEQFF.

V usage is TRBV6-5 and J usage is TRBJ2-5; weak D call: TRBD1 (5 bases). The CDR3 has 13 amino acids. Trimming stripped 5 bases from V and 5 bases from J, with 12 bases between. The germline gives CDR1 MNHEY, CDR2 SVGAGI. The CDR3 DNA reads as TGTGCCAGCAGTCAGGGTTACGGGGAGACCCAGTACTTC. Its translation is CASSQGYGETQYF.

The chain carries TRBV9 and TRBJ1-2; D is possibly TRBD1 (6 bases). Germline V gene lookup returns CDR1 SGDLS and CDR2 YYNGEE. Between the trimmed V and J ends, which lost 4 bases and 0 bases, there was a span of 10 bases. The CDR3 has 14 residues. CDR3 DNA: TGTGCCAGCAGCAGCAGGACAGCTAACTATGGCTACACCTTC. Translated: CASSSRTANYGYTF.

The rearrangement uses TRBV9 and TRBJ2-7; 7 bases fit TRBD1. The V and J ends lost 0 bases and 0 bases, in that order; junction bases with no gene match: 6. CDR3 length: 16 residues. Germline V gives CDR1 SGDLS, CDR2 YYNGEE. CDR3 DNA: TGTGCCAGCAGCGTAGAGAGTACAGGGGACTCCTACGAGCAGTACTTC. Its protein product is CASSVESTGDSYEQYF. Based on the CDR3 plus reference TRBV9 and TRBJ2-7, the full variable domain is DSGVTQTPKHLITATGQRVTLRCSPRSGDLSVYWYQQSLDQGLQFLIQYYNGEERAKGNILERFSAQQFPDLHSELNLSSLELGDSALYFCASSVESTGDSYEQYFGPGTRLTVT.

The CDR3: CASSYSTNSPLHF. The CDR3 coding sequence is TGTGCCAGCAGTTATAGCACCAATTCACCCCTCCACTTT. This chain links TRBV27 with TRBJ1-6; the D is unclear. The germline V and J ends were trimmed by 4 bases and 7 bases, with 8 bases remaining between them. The CDR3 length is 13 residues. CDR1 and CDR2 (germline): MNHEY, SMNVEV (reference sequence).

V and J are TRBV6-6 and TRBJ2-4; tentative D call: TRBD1 (6 bases). V gave up 4 bases and J gave up 0 bases, with 13 bases separating them. The CDR3 loop spans 16 amino acids. Germline V CDR1 and CDR2: MNHNY, SVGAGI (reference sequence). CDR3 residues: CASSFGQLLAKNIQYF. Here the CDR3 DNA reads TGTGCCAGCAGTTTCGGACAGCTACTAGCCAAAAACATTCAGTACTTC.

This rearrangement joins TRBV27 to TRBJ1-2, with 7 nucleotides matching TRBD1. Trimming removed 5 bases from V and 3 bases from J; junction bases left unmatched: 3. The V gene's germline CDR1 is MNHEY and CDR2 SMNVEV (reference sequence). The CDR3 runs 13 residues. The CDR3 DNA follows: TGTGCCAGCAGTGGGGACAGCTACTATGGCTACACCTTC. Protein sequence: CASSGDSYYGYTF.

The gene calls are TRBV9 and TRBJ1-1; perhaps TRBD1 as D (5 bases). Germline CDR1 reads SGDLS; CDR2 reads YYNGEE. This CDR3 has 14 amino acids. Trimming cost V 2 bases and J 5 bases, with 13 bases left between them. The CDR3 protein is CASSVDGGSTEAFF. DNA for the CDR3: TGTGCCAGCAGCGTTGACGGGGGAAGTACTGAAGCTTTCTTT. Supplemented by reference TRBV9 and TRBJ1-1, the full variable domain reads DSGVTQTPKHLITATGQRVTLRCSPRSGDLSVYWYQQSLDQGLQFLIQYYNGEERAKGNILERFSAQQFPDLHSELNLSSLELGDSALYFCASSVDGGSTEAFFGQGTRLTVV.

The chain recombines TRBV6-5 with TRBJ1-3; D is perhaps TRBD1 (6 bases). Trimming cost V 5 bases and J 5 bases, with 16 bases left between them. Germline loops: CDR1 MNHEY, CDR2 SVGAGI. The CDR3 loop spans 15 amino acids. The CDR3 nucleotides read TGTGCCAGCAGTAACAGGGTTACGGACCGAAACACCATATATTTT. Translated: CASSNRVTDRNTIYF.

This clone has only one observation. The V gene is TRBV11-2, the J gene TRBJ2-1, with 9 bases aligning to TRBD2. The length of the CDR3 is 17 residues. CDR1 is SGHAT and CDR2 is FQNNGV in the germline V gene. Germline trimming cut 5 bases from V and 2 bases from J; bases unmatched to any gene: 10. The CDR3 nucleotides are TGTGCCAGCAGCGGGTGGCCTAGCGGGACCACCTACAATGAGCAGTTCTTC. As protein: CASSGWPSGTTYNEQFF.

The V gene is TRBV5-1, the J gene TRBJ1-1; 7 positions match TRBD1. The junction had 5 bases not matched to a gene; V was cut back by 1 base and J by 2 bases. The CDR3 is 15 amino acids. Germline lookup yields CDR1 SGHRS and CDR2 YFSETQ. In DNA, the CDR3 is TGCGCCAGCAGCTTGAATCGGGACAGTAACACTGAAGCTTTCTTT. This codes for CASSLNRDSNTEAFF.

The chain couples TRBV6-6 to TRBJ2-5; maybe TRBD1 (6 bases). Trimming removed 1 base at V and 5 bases at J, with 8 bases between. The CDR3 length is 13 residues. Per the germline V gene, CDR1 is MNHNY and CDR2 is SVGAGI (reference sequence). The CDR3 is CASSYFQGETQYF. The CDR3 DNA reads TGTGCCAGCAGTTACTTCCAGGGGGAGACCCAGTACTTC.

This chain connects TRBV15 to TRBJ1-3; D gene uncertain. The germline gives CDR1 LNHNV, CDR2 YYDKDF (reference sequence). CDR3 length: 15 amino acids. Trimming cost V 0 bases and J 0 bases, with 6 bases left between them. The CDR3 region is CATSREANSGNTIYF. The CDR3 DNA is TGTGCCACCAGCAGAGAAGCGAACTCTGGAAACACCATATATTTT.

V is TRBV10-2 and J is TRBJ1-3; maybe TRBD1 (5 bases). The CDR3 has 13 amino acids. Trimming left V 1 base short and J 8 bases short, with 9 bases between. The germline V gene has CDR1 WSHSY and CDR2 SAAADI. The CDR3 DNA sequence: TGCGCCAGCAGTGAGTGGGGCAGAGACACCATATATTTT. Its translation is CASSEWGRDTIYF.